The 8 T cell receptor beta chains below come from one sample, sequenced in a study of identical twins. TCRdb redid the calling of the 5' RACE reads with MiXCR, one entry per CDR3 protein. The table records around 370,000 distinct CDR3 sequences, roughly 9% of them present only once. The sample comprised naive T cells sorted from blood. The receptors stem from a woman aged 45-59 years in good health.

This clonotype was seen a few times. The rearrangement uses TRBV5-1 and TRBJ2-6, with D perhaps TRBD1 (5 bases). The V end was cut by 7 bases, the J end by 2 bases, with 13 bases between. This CDR3 has 15 residues. Germline V gene sequence: CDR1 SGHRS, CDR2 YFSETQ. In DNA form, the CDR3 reads TGCGCCAGCGTTAGGGGTGGGGCTGGGGCCAACGTCCTGACTTTC. Amino acids: CASVRGGAGANVLTF.

The V call is TRBV4-1, the J call TRBJ2-1, with D tentatively TRBD2 (7 bases). Between the trimmed V and J ends, which lost 2 bases and 5 bases, there was a span of 10 bases. Looked up from germline, CDR1 is MGHRA and CDR2 is YSYEKL. The CDR3 totals 14 residues. CDR3 in DNA: TGCGCCAGCAGCCAACAGGGGAGGGACAATGAGCAGTTCTTC. Its translation: CASSQQGRDNEQFF.

This clonotype was recorded only once. This may stem from a read error, because a much larger clone lies one nucleotide away. The chain joins TRBV11-2 to TRBJ2-1, with D perhaps TRBD2 (5 bases). The V end was cut by 2 bases, the J end by 2 bases, with 10 bases between. Germline V lookup: CDR1 SGHAT, CDR2 FQNNGV. The CDR3 has 15 amino acids. The CDR3 nucleotides read TGTGCCAGCAGCTTAATAGCGACCCCCTACAATGAGCAGTTCTTC. Translation: CASSLIATPYNEQFF.

This clonotype has ten or more counts. This chain uses TRBV5-1 with TRBJ2-1; TRBD2 might be the D (6 bases). The germline V and J ends were trimmed by 4 bases and 0 bases, with 11 bases remaining between them. The length of the CDR3 is 15 residues. CDR1 SGHRS and CDR2 YFSETQ come from the germline V gene. Here the CDR3 DNA reads TGCGCCAGCAGCAATCTAGCGCCCTCCTACAATGAGCAGTTCTTC. Encoded protein: CASSNLAPSYNEQFF.

There are a few counts of this clonotype. The chain uses TRBV5-1 and TRBJ2-3; 9 positions agree with TRBD1. The CDR3 length is 17 residues. Germline-derived CDR1 and CDR2 are SGHRS and YFSETQ. Trimming cost V 0 bases and J 3 bases; bases outside gene matches: 8. This CDR3 reads CASSLAGTGSWTDTQYF. The CDR3, as DNA: TGCGCCAGCAGCTTGGCCGGGACAGGGAGTTGGACAGATACGCAGTATTTT.

This clonotype was found a few times. The rearrangement links TRBV7-8 to TRBJ1-1; TRBD1 aligns across 9 bases. V dropped 6 bases and J dropped 4; count of bases not matched to a gene: 6. Germline V CDR1 and CDR2: SGHVS, FQNEAQ. This CDR3 has 14 residues. The CDR3 DNA follows: TGTGCCAGCAGGATAAAGACAGGGGGCACTGAAGCTTTCTTT. Protein sequence: CASRIKTGGTEAFF.

This chain joins TRBV5-1 and TRBJ2-3; the match to TRBD2 covers 14 bases. J lost 3 bases, V lost 4 bases, and 10 bases had no gene match. Germline values: CDR1 SGHRS, CDR2 YFSETQ. The length of the CDR3 is 18 residues. The CDR3 bases are TGCGCCAGCAGCCCAGGACTAGCGGGAGGACGGCCGACAGATACGCAGTATTTT. This codes for CASSPGLAGGRPTDTQYF.

In this sample, this clonotype turned up a few times. This rearrangement joins TRBV10-3 to TRBJ2-2; D ambiguous. In germline, CDR1 is ENHRY, CDR2 SYGVKD. This CDR3 is 15 amino acids long. V gave up 6 bases and J gave up 1 base, with 12 bases separating them. The chain's CDR3 is CAISEIRWNTGELFF. CDR3 nucleotide sequence: TGTGCCATCAGCGAGATCAGGTGGAACACCGGGGAGCTGTTTTTT.